This record covers a single T cell receptor beta chain. Other DNA sequences of this sample code for an identical CDR3. The data were obtained in a study of blood T cell repertoires in COVID-19. Overall study: Some COVID-19 samples were acute and others convalescent; all came from the United States, Italy and Spain. In each case, the material was cDNA or gDNA derived from T cells, B-cell-depleted T cells, or PBMCs.

The CDR3 consists of 13 residues. Looked up from germline, CDR1 is KGHSH and CDR2 is LQKENI. Trimming shortened V by 5 bases and J by 7 bases, and 9 bases separated the two germline ends. Study processing details: Cell counts per sample came from amplifying reference gene primers. Some clones are missing from TCRdb's copy, which holds only in-frame ones; the method was immunoSEQ multiplex PCR. The DNA gave D and trimming, while V, J and clone size come from that table. The sample lists over 300,000 clones, roughly 90% seen once, with roughly 6.5% in the top ten. Input material: peripheral blood. The origin of this receptor is a man younger than 35 who had recovered from COVID-19. This chain joins TRBV18 and TRBJ1-6, with D maybe TRBD1 (6 bases). CDR3: CASSGDRNSPLHF. CDR3 nucleotide sequence: TGTGCCAGCTCAGGTGACAGGAATTCACCCCTCCACTTT.